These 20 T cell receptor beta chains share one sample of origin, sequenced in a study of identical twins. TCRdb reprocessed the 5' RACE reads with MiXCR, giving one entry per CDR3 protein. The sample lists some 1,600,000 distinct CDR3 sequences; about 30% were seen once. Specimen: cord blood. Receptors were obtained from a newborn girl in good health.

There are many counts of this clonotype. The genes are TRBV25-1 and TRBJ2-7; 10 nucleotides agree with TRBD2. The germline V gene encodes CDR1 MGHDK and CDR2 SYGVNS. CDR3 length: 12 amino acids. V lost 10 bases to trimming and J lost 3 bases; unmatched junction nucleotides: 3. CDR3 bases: TGTGCCACCGCTAGCGGGGGCTACGAGCAGTACTTC. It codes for CATASGGYEQYF.

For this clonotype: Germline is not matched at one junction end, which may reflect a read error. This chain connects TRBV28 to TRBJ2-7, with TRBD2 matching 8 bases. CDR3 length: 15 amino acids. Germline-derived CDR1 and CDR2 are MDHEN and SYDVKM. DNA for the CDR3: TGTGTCAGCAGTTTTGTTGGCGGGAGGCCTTACGAGCAGTACTTC. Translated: CVSSFVGGRPYEQYF.

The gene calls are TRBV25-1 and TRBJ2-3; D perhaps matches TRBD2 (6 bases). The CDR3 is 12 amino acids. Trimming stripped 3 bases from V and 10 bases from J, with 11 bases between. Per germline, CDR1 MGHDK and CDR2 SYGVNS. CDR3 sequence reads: CASSETRTAQYF. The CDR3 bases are TGTGCCAGCAGTGAGACTAGAACGGCGCAGTATTTT.

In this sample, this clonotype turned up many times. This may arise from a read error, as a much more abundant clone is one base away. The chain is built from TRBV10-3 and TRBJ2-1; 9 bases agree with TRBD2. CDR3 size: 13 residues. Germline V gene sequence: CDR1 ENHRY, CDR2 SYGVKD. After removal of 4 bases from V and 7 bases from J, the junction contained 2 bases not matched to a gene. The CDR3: CAISGTSENEQFF. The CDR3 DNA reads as TGTGCCATCAGTGGGACTAGCGAGAATGAGCAGTTCTTC.

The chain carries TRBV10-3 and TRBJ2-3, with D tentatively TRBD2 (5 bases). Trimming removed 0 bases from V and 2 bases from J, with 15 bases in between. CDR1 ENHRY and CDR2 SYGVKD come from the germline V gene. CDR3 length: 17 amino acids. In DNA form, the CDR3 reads TGTGCCATCAGTGAGTCGACTATTGGCTCCTACACAGATACGCAGTATTTT. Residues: CAISESTIGSYTDTQYF.

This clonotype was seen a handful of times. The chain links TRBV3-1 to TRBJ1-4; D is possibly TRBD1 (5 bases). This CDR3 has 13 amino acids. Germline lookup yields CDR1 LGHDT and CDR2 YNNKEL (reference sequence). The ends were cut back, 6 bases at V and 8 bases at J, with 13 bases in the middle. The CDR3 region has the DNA TGTGCCAGCAGGAAATCCCGGGGGGAAAAACTGTTTTTT. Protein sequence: CASRKSRGEKLFF.

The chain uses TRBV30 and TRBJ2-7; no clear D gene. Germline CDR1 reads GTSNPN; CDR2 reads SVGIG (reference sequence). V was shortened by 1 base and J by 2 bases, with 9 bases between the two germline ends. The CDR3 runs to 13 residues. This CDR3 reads CAWSEGRPYEQYF. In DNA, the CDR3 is TGTGCCTGGAGTGAAGGGCGCCCCTACGAGCAGTACTTC. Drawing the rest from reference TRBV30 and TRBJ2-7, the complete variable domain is SQTIHQWPATLVQPVGSPLSLECTVEGTSNPNLYWYRQAAGRGLQLLFYSVGIGQISSEVPQNLSASRPQDRQFILSSKKLLLSDSGFYLCAWSEGRPYEQYFGPGTRLTVT.

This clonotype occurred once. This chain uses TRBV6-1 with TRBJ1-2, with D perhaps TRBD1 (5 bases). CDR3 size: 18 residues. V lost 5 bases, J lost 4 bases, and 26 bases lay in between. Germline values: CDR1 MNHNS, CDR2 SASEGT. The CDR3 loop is CASSRQWGEGNTAYGYTF. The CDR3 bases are TGTGCCAGCAGTCGCCAATGGGGGGAAGGGAACACTGCCTATGGCTACACCTTC.

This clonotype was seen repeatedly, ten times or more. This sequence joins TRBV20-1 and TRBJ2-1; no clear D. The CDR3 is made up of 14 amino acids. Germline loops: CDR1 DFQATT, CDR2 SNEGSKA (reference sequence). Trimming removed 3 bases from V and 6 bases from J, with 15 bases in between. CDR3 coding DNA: TGCAGTGCTAGCTCCCCCACGACATCCAATGAGCAGTTCTTC. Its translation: CSASSPTTSNEQFF.

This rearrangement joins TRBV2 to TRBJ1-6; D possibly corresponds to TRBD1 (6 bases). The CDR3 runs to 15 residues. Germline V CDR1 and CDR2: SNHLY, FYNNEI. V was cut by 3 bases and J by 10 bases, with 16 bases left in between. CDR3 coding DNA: TGTGCCAGCAGTGACGGACAGCCAGGCGGCTCACCCCTCCACTTT. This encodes CASSDGQPGGSPLHF.

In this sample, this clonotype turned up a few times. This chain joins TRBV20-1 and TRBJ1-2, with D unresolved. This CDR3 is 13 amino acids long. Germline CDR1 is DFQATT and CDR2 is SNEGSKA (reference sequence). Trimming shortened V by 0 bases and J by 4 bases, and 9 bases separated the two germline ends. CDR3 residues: CSARDPGSYGYTF. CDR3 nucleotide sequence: TGCAGTGCTAGAGATCCAGGTTCCTATGGCTACACCTTC.

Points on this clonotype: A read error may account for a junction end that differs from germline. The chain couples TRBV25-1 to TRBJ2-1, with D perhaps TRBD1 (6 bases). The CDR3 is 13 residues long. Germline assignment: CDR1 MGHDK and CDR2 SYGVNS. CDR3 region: CVSTGSGSNEQFF. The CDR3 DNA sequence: TGTGTCAGCACAGGGTCGGGCTCTAATGAGCAGTTCTTC. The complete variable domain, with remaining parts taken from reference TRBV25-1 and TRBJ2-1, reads EADIYQTPRYLVIGTGKKITLECSQTMGHDKMYWYQQDPGMELHLIHYSYGVNSTEKGDLSSESTVSRIRTEHFPLTLESARPSHTSQYLCVSTGSGSNEQFFGPGTRLTVL.

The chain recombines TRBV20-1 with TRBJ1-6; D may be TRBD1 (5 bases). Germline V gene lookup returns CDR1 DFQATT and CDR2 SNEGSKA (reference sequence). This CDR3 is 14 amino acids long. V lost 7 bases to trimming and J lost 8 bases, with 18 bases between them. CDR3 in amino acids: CSVGRRALYSPLHF. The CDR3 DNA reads TGCAGTGTGGGACGTAGGGCTTTGTATTCACCCCTCCACTTT.

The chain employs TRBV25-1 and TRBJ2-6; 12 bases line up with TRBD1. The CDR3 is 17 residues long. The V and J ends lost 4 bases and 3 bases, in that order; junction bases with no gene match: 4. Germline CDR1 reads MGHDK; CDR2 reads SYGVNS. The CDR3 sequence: CASSGDRGRFGANVLTF. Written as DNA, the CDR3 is TGTGCCAGCAGTGGGGACAGGGGGCGTTTTGGGGCCAACGTCCTGACTTTC.

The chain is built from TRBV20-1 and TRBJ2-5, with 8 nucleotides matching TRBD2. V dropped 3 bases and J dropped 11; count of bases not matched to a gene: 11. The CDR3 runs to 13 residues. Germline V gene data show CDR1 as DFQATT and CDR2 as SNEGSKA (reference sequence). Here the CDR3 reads CSASGGASNEQYF. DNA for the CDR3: TGCAGTGCTAGCGGGGGGGCCTCAAATGAGCAGTACTTC.

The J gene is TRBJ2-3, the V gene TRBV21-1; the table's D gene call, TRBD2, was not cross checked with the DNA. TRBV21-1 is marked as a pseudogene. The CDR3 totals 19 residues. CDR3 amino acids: CASSKARKGLADSTDTQYF. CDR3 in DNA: TGTGCCAGCAGCAAAGCGCGAAAGGGACTAGCGGATAGCACAGATACGCAGTATTTT.

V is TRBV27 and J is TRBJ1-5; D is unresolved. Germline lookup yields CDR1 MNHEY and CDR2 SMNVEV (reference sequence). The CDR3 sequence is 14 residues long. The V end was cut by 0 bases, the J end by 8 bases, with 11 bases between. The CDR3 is CASSLSAEAKPQHF. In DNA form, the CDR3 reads TGTGCCAGCAGTTTATCGGCTGAGGCAAAGCCCCAGCATTTT.

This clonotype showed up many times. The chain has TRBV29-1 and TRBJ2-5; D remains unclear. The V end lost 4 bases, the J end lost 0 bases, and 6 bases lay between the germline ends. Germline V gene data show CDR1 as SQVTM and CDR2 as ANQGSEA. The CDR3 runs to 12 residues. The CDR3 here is CSVGRYQETQYF. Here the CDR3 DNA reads TGCAGCGTTGGACGGTACCAAGAGACCCAGTACTTC. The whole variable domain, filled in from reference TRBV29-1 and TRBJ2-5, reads SAVISQKPSRDICQRGTSLTIQCQVDSQVTMMFWYRQQPGQSLTLIATANQGSEATYESGFVIDKFPISRPNLTFSTLTVSNMSPEDSSIYLCSVGRYQETQYFGPGTRLLVL.

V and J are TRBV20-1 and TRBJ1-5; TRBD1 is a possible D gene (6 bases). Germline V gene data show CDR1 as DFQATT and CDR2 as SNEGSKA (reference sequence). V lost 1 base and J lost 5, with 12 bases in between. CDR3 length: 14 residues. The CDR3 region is CSARAGHLDQPQHF. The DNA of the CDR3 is TGCAGTGCTAGAGCGGGACACCTTGATCAGCCCCAGCATTTT.

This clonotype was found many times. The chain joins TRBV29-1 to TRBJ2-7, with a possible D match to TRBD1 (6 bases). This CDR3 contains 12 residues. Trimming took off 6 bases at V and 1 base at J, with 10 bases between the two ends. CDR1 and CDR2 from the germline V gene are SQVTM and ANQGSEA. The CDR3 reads CSVADSSYEQYF. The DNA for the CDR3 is TGCAGCGTCGCGGACAGTTCCTACGAGCAGTACTTC.